The clone carrying this T cell receptor beta chain has more than one count but fewer than ten. Its target is not known. This sample was taken from a study of early T cells in non-severe SARS-CoV-2 infection. At the level of the study: Unsorted whole-blood RNA was sequenced in bulk, leaving chains unpaired. Study observations and caveats: Anti-spike CD8 responses were favored by VDJdb matching, which missed private and CD4 specificities.

Each cDNA molecule carried a unique molecular identifier. TCRdb independently ran MiXCR on the 5' RACE reads; one entry per CDR3 protein. The sample shows 46,000 or so distinct CDR3 sequences, less than 15% of them seen only once. The V gene lost 4 bases and the J gene lost 5 bases, with 9 bases spanning the gap. This CDR3 is 14 amino acids long. Germline V gives CDR1 LGHDT, CDR2 YNNKEL (reference sequence). The clonotype comes from an adult who was a healthcare worker with PCR-confirmed SARS-CoV-2 infection or an uninfected control (not recorded which). V and J are TRBV3-1 and TRBJ2-6; D is ambiguous. Sequenced sample: whole blood. CDR3 region: CASSPVGRANVLTF. CDR3 DNA sequence: TGTGCCAGCAGCCCAGTCGGTAGGGCCAACGTCCTGACTTTC.